The 30 T cell receptor beta chains reported below all come from one sample, sequenced in a study of T cells expressing NK-cell markers. TCRdb reanalyzed the 5' RACE reads, giving one entry per CDR3 protein sequence and no DNA. Its clone listing holds about 460,000 distinct CDR3 sequences. Sequencing was carried out using blood T cells: a sorted CD56 or NKG2C T cell subset, CD4+ or CD8+ T cells, or bulk PBMC T cells (not recorded which). These receptors were obtained from a woman aged 45-60 years in good health.

The chain joins TRBV5-1 to TRBJ1-2. Germline CDR1 SGHRS, CDR2 YFSETQ. The CDR3 has 12 amino acids. CDR3 loop: CASSLEGQFYTF.

This chain connects TRBV24-1 to TRBJ2-5; TCRdb's assignment of TRBD2 cannot be checked, as there is no DNA. The germline V gene encodes CDR1 KGHDR and CDR2 SFDVKD. This CDR3 is 15 amino acids long. CDR3 sequence: CATSDEGGAGETQYF.

This chain uses TRBV3-1 with TRBJ2-1; there is no DNA to check the TCRdb D call of TRBD1. This CDR3 is built from 14 residues. In germline, CDR1 is LGHDT, CDR2 YNNKEL (reference sequence). The CDR3 loop reads CASSPGAKTYFKFF.

This rearrangement joins TRBV27 to TRBJ1-4; TCRdb lists TRBD1, though no DNA is available to test this call. Looked up from germline, CDR1 is MNHEY and CDR2 is SMNVEV (reference sequence). CDR3 length: 15 residues. Here the CDR3 reads CASSLSGPRGAKLFF. Complete variable domain (other parts from reference TRBV27 and TRBJ1-4): EAQVTQNPRYLITVTGKKLTVTCSQNMNHEYMSWYRQDPGLGLRQIYYSMNVEVTDKGDVPEGYKVSRKEKRNFPLILESPSPNQTSLYFCASSLSGPRGAKLFFGSGTQLSVL.

The V call is TRBV11-2, the J call TRBJ2-2; TCRdb outputs TRBD1, but without DNA this stays unchecked. The germline V gene has CDR1 SGHAT and CDR2 FQNNGV. The CDR3 spans 16 residues. CDR3 in amino acids: CASSAQGARGTGELFF.

The chain combines TRBV25-1 with TRBJ1-6; TCRdb reports TRBD1, a call that lacks DNA to check it against. The CDR3 spans 15 residues. CDR1 is MGHDK and CDR2 is SYGVNS in the germline V gene. This chain's CDR3 is CASSGLRGGNSPLHF.

This chain connects TRBV5-1 to TRBJ1-1. The germline CDR1 and CDR2 sequences are SGHRS and YFSETQ. CDR3 length equals 14 residues. The CDR3 region is CASSLVSGIGEAFF.

This chain uses TRBV4-1 with TRBJ2-2; TCRdb's D call, TRBD2, is unchecked because there is no DNA. CDR1 is MGHRA and CDR2 is YSYEKL in the germline V gene. CDR3 length equals 17 residues. The CDR3: CASSHGLAGVLPGELFF.

The chain links TRBV30 to TRBJ2-7. The CDR3 is 12 residues long. Germline values: CDR1 GTSNPN, CDR2 SVGIG (reference sequence). CDR3 amino acids: CAWGRRSYEQYF.

The chain employs TRBV24-1 and TRBJ2-2. The germline V gene has CDR1 KGHDR and CDR2 SFDVKD. This CDR3 has 16 amino acids. The CDR3 region is CATSEHARPHTGELFF.

This CDR3 is CASSWEGGNEQFF. The chain joins TRBV5-1 to TRBJ2-1; the D call from TCRdb, TRBD1, cannot be confirmed without DNA. The CDR3 runs to 13 residues. CDR1 is SGHRS and CDR2 is YFSETQ in the germline V gene.

V usage is TRBV6-1 and J usage is TRBJ2-1; TCRdb calls TRBD2, which cannot be checked without DNA. This CDR3 spans 14 amino acids. The germline V gene encodes CDR1 MNHNS and CDR2 SASEGT. Here the CDR3 reads CASSDGPANNEQFF.

The J gene is TRBJ2-1, the V gene TRBV10-1; TCRdb selects TRBD2, and the lack of DNA leaves this call unchecked. In germline, CDR1 is WNHNN, CDR2 SYGVQD (reference sequence). The CDR3 loop spans 15 amino acids. This CDR3 reads CASSESGPLGNEQFF.

The rearrangement links TRBV19 to TRBJ2-7; there is no DNA to check the TCRdb D call of TRBD2. CDR3 length equals 15 residues. Germline values: CDR1 LNHDA, CDR2 SQIVND (reference sequence). CDR3 in amino acids: CASKAKEGPSYEQYF.

The gene calls are TRBV29-1 and TRBJ2-5; with no DNA, the TCRdb D assignment of TRBD1 cannot be verified. There are 15 residues in the CDR3. CDR1 SQVTM and CDR2 ANQGSEA come from the germline V gene. CDR3 region: CSVDPGQGRTETQYF.

The chain has TRBV11-3 and TRBJ2-1; checking the TCRdb D call of TRBD2 is not possible without DNA. Looked up from germline, CDR1 is SGHNT and CDR2 is YENEEA. The CDR3 length is 20 residues. CDR3: CASSFGLAGARSSSYNEQFF.

This chain uses TRBV25-1 with TRBJ2-1; TCRdb names TRBD1, which stays unverified in the absence of DNA. Looked up from germline, CDR1 is MGHDK and CDR2 is SYGVNS. The CDR3 runs to 13 residues. The CDR3 loop is CASSGTADTQQFF.

The J gene is TRBJ2-2, the V gene TRBV24-1. The CDR3 contains 12 residues. Germline CDR1 and CDR2: KGHDR and SFDVKD. CDR3 residues: CATSSGTGELFF.

The CDR3 sequence: CASSEPDSYEQYF. The chain carries TRBV2 and TRBJ2-7. CDR3 length equals 13 residues. Germline V gene sequence: CDR1 SNHLY, CDR2 FYNNEI.

The chain employs TRBV6-5 and TRBJ2-1; TCRdb picks TRBD2, but there is no DNA to check that call. The CDR3 contains 16 residues. Germline CDR1 is MNHEY and CDR2 is SVGAGI. CDR3 loop: CASSYFRLAGHNEQFF.

The rearrangement joins TRBV20-1 to TRBJ2-3; TCRdb proposes TRBD2, but this gene call is untestable without DNA. The CDR3 is made up of 16 amino acids. Germline V gene sequence: CDR1 DFQATT, CDR2 SNEGSKA (reference sequence). The CDR3 spells CSARGAGGSQADTQYF.

The rearrangement uses TRBV7-6 and TRBJ2-2; TCRdb's D gene call, TRBD2, goes unchecked for lack of DNA. CDR3 length: 16 residues. The germline gives CDR1 SGHVS, CDR2 FNYEAQ. The CDR3 is CASSLGGTSATGELFF.

The chain has TRBV27 and TRBJ2-3; TCRdb proposes TRBD1, but this gene call is untestable without DNA. Germline assignment: CDR1 MNHEY and CDR2 SMNVEV (reference sequence). This CDR3 comprises 15 residues. CDR3 protein: CASSFTGQGTDTQYF.

The chain is built from TRBV12-5 and TRBJ2-7; the D gene TCRdb calls, TRBD1, cannot be checked with no DNA. Germline assignment: CDR1 LGHNT and CDR2 FRNRAP. CDR3 length: 14 residues. CDR3 sequence reads: CASGLSGQSYEQYF.

The rearrangement links TRBV14 to TRBJ1-1. The CDR3 covers 14 residues. In germline, CDR1 is SGHDN, CDR2 FVKESK. The chain's CDR3 is CASSQMDMNTEAFF.

J is TRBJ2-6 and V is TRBV10-3. CDR1 is ENHRY and CDR2 is SYGVKD in the germline V gene. This CDR3 is 17 amino acids long. The CDR3 sequence is CAISESRGNSGANVLTF.

This chain uses TRBV11-3 with TRBJ2-7; TCRdb selects TRBD1, and the lack of DNA leaves this call unchecked. Germline-derived CDR1 and CDR2 are SGHNT and YENEEA. The CDR3 length is 12 residues. CDR3 residues: CASSLADGHLNF.

The chain combines TRBV7-8 with TRBJ2-3; TCRdb reports TRBD2, a call that lacks DNA to check it against. CDR1 and CDR2 (germline): SGHVS, FQNEAQ. This CDR3 has 15 residues. The CDR3 is CASSFPIPSTDTQYF.

This chain links TRBV12-3 or TRBV12-4 with TRBJ2-7. There are 16 residues in the CDR3. CDR3 amino acids: CASRLGTSYTDYEQYF.

The chain's CDR3 is CASSSTGILFHEQFF. V and J are TRBV5-1 and TRBJ2-1; TCRdb reports TRBD1, a call that lacks DNA to check it against. The germline V gene encodes CDR1 SGHRS and CDR2 YFSETQ. This CDR3 spans 15 amino acids.